Each of the 30 T cell receptor beta chains below was sequenced from the same sample in a study of blood T cells in healthy people across ages. The authors ran a second PCR of 7 to 11 cycles using a sample-barcoded 5' primer and a J-beta primer mix. MiXCR was run by TCRdb on the 5' RACE reads, yielding one entry per CDR3 protein. Among approximately 900,000 distinct CDR3 sequences, about 27% were seen once, and the ten largest hold 10% to 13%. These data also formed part of another study, on T cells of mothers and their children.

The source material was blood. The receptor source for this set is a middle-aged woman in good health.

The chain couples TRBV4-2 to TRBJ2-2; D is uncertain. This CDR3 region has 14 residues. V was clipped by 0 bases and J by 3 bases, with 5 bases between them. The germline V gene encodes CDR1 LGHNA and CDR2 YNFKEQ. The CDR3 region is CASSQDLDTGELFF. In nucleotides, the CDR3 is TGTGCCAGCAGCCAAGATCTAGACACCGGGGAGCTGTTTTTT.

The V call is TRBV3-1, the J call TRBJ2-1; D unresolved. The CDR3 has 13 amino acids. The V end was cut by 8 bases, the J end by 8 bases, with 16 bases between. The germline V gene encodes CDR1 LGHDT and CDR2 YNNKEL (reference sequence). CDR3 DNA sequence: TGTGCCAGCGGAAACACTCACGGCGATGAGCAGTTCTTC. Translated, it gives CASGNTHGDEQFF.

J is TRBJ2-2 and V is TRBV12-3 or TRBV12-4, with D possibly being TRBD1 (7 bases). Deletions cut 7 bases from V and 4 bases from J, with 16 bases between. CDR3 length equals 15 residues. CDR3 residues: CASTYFQGGTGELFF. Written as DNA, the CDR3 is TGTGCCAGCACCTACTTCCAGGGGGGCACCGGGGAGCTGTTTTTT.

This clonotype was counted at least ten times. V is TRBV12-3 or TRBV12-4 and J is TRBJ2-7; 7 nucleotides align to TRBD1. The CDR3 runs 12 residues. With V trimmed by 3 bases and J by 6 bases, 2 bases remained unmatched. CDR3: CASSLTGLEQYF. In DNA form, the CDR3 reads TGTGCCAGCAGTTTGACAGGGCTCGAGCAGTACTTC.

This clonotype showed up just a few times. The V and J genes are TRBV7-9 and TRBJ2-1; D is possibly TRBD1 or TRBD2 (5 bases each). Germline values: CDR1 SEHNR, CDR2 FQNEAQ (reference sequence). Trimming removed 3 bases from V and 9 bases from J, with 12 bases in between. This CDR3 is built from 13 residues. The CDR3 region has the DNA TGTGCCAGCAGCTTTACCAGGGACGGTGAGCAGTTCTTC. The encoded protein is CASSFTRDGEQFF.

There are a few counts of this clonotype. V gene TRBV5-1 combines with J gene TRBJ1-2; D uncertain. The CDR3 consists of 14 residues. Trimming shortened V by 0 bases and J by 2 bases, and 8 bases separated the two germline ends. Per the germline V gene, CDR1 is SGHRS and CDR2 is YFSETQ. The CDR3: CASSLGRVNYGYTF. The CDR3, as DNA: TGCGCCAGCAGCTTGGGGAGGGTCAACTATGGCTACACCTTC.

This clonotype was observed once. The chain couples TRBV7-2 to TRBJ2-5; D remains ambiguous. TRBJ2-7 explains the end of the DNA better; the J call may be wrong. Germline V lookup: CDR1 SGHTA, CDR2 FQGNSA. The CDR3 contains 17 residues. The CDR3 coding sequence is TGTGCCAGCAGTTCGATGGTCCGGACCTCCGGGTTTTACGAGCAGTACTTC. Translated, it gives CASSSMVRTSGFYEQYF.

Only a few counts were recorded for this clonotype. The chain employs TRBV4-3 and TRBJ1-2, with 7 bases matching TRBD1. Germline V gene data show CDR1 as LGHNA and CDR2 as YSLEER. CDR3 length: 16 amino acids. V dropped 1 base and J dropped 3; count of bases not matched to a gene: 8. DNA of the CDR3: TGCGCCAGCAGCCAAGGTCTTCAGGGGGGGGACTATGGCTACACCTTC. Amino acid sequence: CASSQGLQGGDYGYTF.

This clonotype was found a few times. V usage is TRBV11-2 and J usage is TRBJ2-5; D possibly corresponds to TRBD1 (6 bases). Germline V gene data show CDR1 as SGHAT and CDR2 as FQNNGV. V lost 1 base, J lost 1 base, and 16 bases lay in between. This CDR3 comprises 17 residues. The CDR3 here is CASSLGVYRAGQETQYF. The CDR3 DNA reads as TGTGCCAGCAGCTTAGGGGTTTACAGGGCAGGCCAAGAGACCCAGTACTTC.

The rearrangement uses TRBV20-1 and TRBJ1-2; the D gene is possibly TRBD1 (6 bases). This CDR3 spans 14 amino acids. V dropped 5 bases and J dropped 1 base, with 14 bases sitting between them. Germline-derived CDR1 and CDR2 are DFQATT and SNEGSKA (reference sequence). The CDR3 nucleotides read TGCAGTGCTGACAAGGGGGGGAGTAACTATGGCTACACCTTC. Translating it yields CSADKGGSNYGYTF.

This sequence joins TRBV7-2 and TRBJ1-5; TRBD1 is a possible D gene (5 bases). Germline V gives CDR1 SGHTA, CDR2 FQGNSA. CDR3 length equals 15 residues. Trimming left V 2 bases short and J 6 bases short, with 14 bases between. The chain's CDR3 is CASSLLGEPGQPQHF. CDR3 nucleotide sequence: TGTGCCAGCAGCTTATTGGGGGAGCCGGGTCAGCCCCAGCATTTT.

This clonotype has a count of ten or more. The gene calls are TRBV6-5 and TRBJ2-3, with no clear D. Trimming left V 2 bases short and J 5 bases short, with 2 bases between. The CDR3 has 11 amino acids. Germline lookup yields CDR1 MNHEY and CDR2 SVGAGI. As DNA, the CDR3 is TGTGCCAGCAGTTACGTAGATACGCAGTATTTT. Amino acids: CASSYVDTQYF.

In its sample, this clonotype was seen a few times. This chain connects TRBV12-3 or TRBV12-4 to TRBJ1-2, with 11 bases aligning to TRBD1. Germline trimming cut 4 bases from V and 7 bases from J; bases unmatched to any gene: 5. This CDR3 region has 14 residues. CDR3 residues: CASSWTGGVGGYTF. CDR3 bases: TGTGCCAGCAGTTGGACAGGGGGCGTAGGTGGCTACACCTTC.

This clonotype showed up just a few times. The chain's CDR3 is CASSLLRGEKGEQYF. The CDR3, as DNA: TGTGCCAGCAGCTTATTACGGGGGGAAAAGGGCGAGCAGTACTTC. This rearrangement joins TRBV11-2 to TRBJ2-5, with TRBD2 matching 7 bases. The J call may be faulty, since TRBJ2-7 better matches the DNA end. Germline V CDR1 and CDR2: SGHAT, FQNNGV. The CDR3 length is 15 residues.

The chain uses TRBV28 and TRBJ1-4; a weak D match, TRBD1 (5 bases). The germline V and J ends were trimmed by 11 bases and 8 bases, with 21 bases remaining between them. The germline V gene encodes CDR1 MDHEN and CDR2 SYDVKM. The CDR3 spans 14 residues. The CDR3 region is CACLRAGSSEKLFF. The DNA of the CDR3 is TGTGCCTGTCTCCGGGCAGGGTCTAGCGAAAAACTGTTTTTT. Full variable domain (outside the CDR3, taken from reference TRBV28 and TRBJ1-4): DVKVTQSSRYLVKRTGEKVFLECVQDMDHENMFWYRQDPGLGLRLIYFSYDVKMKEKGDIPEGYSVSREKKERFSLILESASTNQTSMYLCACLRAGSSEKLFFGSGTQLSVL.

In the case of this clonotype: This may be a read error, as it is one base from a much larger clone. This sequence joins TRBV12-3 or TRBV12-4 and TRBJ2-7; perhaps TRBD1 as D (5 bases). The CDR3 totals 16 residues. V lost 8 bases and J lost 5, with 25 bases in between. In nucleotides, the CDR3 is TGTGCCAGCGGTCCAAGGTCAGGGTTAAGCAGCCACGAGCAGTACTTC. This translates into CASGPRSGLSSHEQYF.

The rearrangement joins TRBV2 to TRBJ2-1; TRBD2 might be the D (5 bases). This CDR3 is built from 15 residues. Germline V gives CDR1 SNHLY, CDR2 FYNNEI. Deletions cut 1 base from V and 7 bases from J, with 14 bases between. The CDR3 bases are TGTGCCAGCAGTGAAGGACGAACCGGGGAGAATGAGCAGTTCTTC. Translation gives CASSEGRTGENEQFF.

V and J are TRBV6-4 and TRBJ1-5, with D hard to call. The V and J ends lost 5 bases and 4 bases respectively, with 9 bases between them. Germline loops: CDR1 MRHNA, CDR2 SNTAGT. The CDR3 sequence is 13 residues long. CDR3 DNA: TGTGCCAGCAGTAAGGGATTGAATCAGCCCCAGCATTTT. It encodes CASSKGLNQPQHF.

This clonotype was seen repeatedly, ten times or more. The chain joins TRBV7-9 to TRBJ2-1; 7 bases align to TRBD2. CDR3 length: 13 residues. V trimming: 5 bases; J trimming: 5 bases; junction bases outside the gene matches: 3. In germline, CDR1 is SEHNR, CDR2 FQNEAQ (reference sequence). This CDR3 is CASSPSGDNEQFF. The CDR3, as DNA: TGTGCCAGCAGCCCAAGCGGGGACAATGAGCAGTTCTTC.

This clonotype showed up just a few times. The junction and the germline gene differ at one end; a read error may be behind it. J is TRBJ2-1 and V is TRBV4-1; D possibly uses TRBD1 or TRBD2 (5 bases each). Germline values: CDR1 MGHRA, CDR2 YSYEKL. The CDR3 has 13 residues. The CDR3 protein is CGSMGVGIHEQFF. The DNA of the CDR3 is TGCGGCAGCATGGGGGTGGGTATCCATGAGCAGTTCTTC.

The J gene is TRBJ1-5, the V gene TRBV19; D not certain. V dropped 4 bases and J dropped 3 bases, with 13 bases sitting between them. This CDR3 spans 15 amino acids. Germline V gene data show CDR1 as LNHDA and CDR2 as SQIVND (reference sequence). The CDR3: CASSTTRVDNQPQHF. In DNA form, the CDR3 reads TGTGCCAGTAGTACCACAAGGGTGGACAATCAGCCCCAGCATTTT.

The rearrangement links TRBV9 to TRBJ2-2; perhaps D is TRBD1 or TRBD2 (5 bases each). The CDR3 spans 15 residues. Trimming cost V 6 bases and J 2 bases, with 14 bases left between them. Germline lookup yields CDR1 SGDLS and CDR2 YYNGEE. The CDR3 region is CASTEGTANTGELFF. In DNA, the CDR3 is TGTGCCAGCACCGAAGGGACGGCCAACACCGGGGAGCTGTTTTTT.

This clonotype was seen repeatedly, ten times or more. The genes are TRBV4-3 and TRBJ2-3; D might be TRBD1 or TRBD2, each matching 5 bases. V lost 0 bases and J lost 4, with 14 bases in between. The V gene's germline CDR1 is LGHNA and CDR2 YSLEER. The CDR3 is 16 amino acids. CDR3 in DNA: TGCGCCAGCAGCCAAGAAGAGGGGTTAAAGGCAGATACGCAGTATTTT. As protein: CASSQEEGLKADTQYF.

On this clonotype: A clone one base away is much larger, so this may be a read error. This chain joins TRBV9 and TRBJ2-5; possibly TRBD1 for D (7 bases). Between the trimmed V and J ends, which lost 4 bases and 11 bases, there was a span of 21 bases. The germline V gene has CDR1 SGDLS and CDR2 YYNGEE. CDR3 size: 14 residues. In DNA form, the CDR3 reads TGTGCCAGCAGCCCTGGAGGGACAGCCAATGAGCAGTACTTC. Translation: CASSPGGTANEQYF. Complete variable domain (other parts from reference TRBV9 and TRBJ2-5): DSGVTQTPKHLITATGQRVTLRCSPRSGDLSVYWYQQSLDQGLQFLIQYYNGEERAKGNILERFSAQQFPDLHSELNLSSLELGDSALYFCASSPGGTANEQYFGPGTRLLVL.

This clonotype was counted ten times or more. CDR3 sequence (DNA): TGTGCCAGCAGCCAAGAAACCTTCGGGCCGTACTCCTACGAGCAGTACTTC. It encodes CASSQETFGPYSYEQYF. The chain has TRBV14 and TRBJ2-7, with unresolved D. Trimming took off 0 bases at V and 0 bases at J, with 15 bases between the two ends. This CDR3 is 17 amino acids long. Germline V CDR1 and CDR2: SGHDN, FVKESK.

The CDR3 is CASSEAGFPYNEQYF. The CDR3, as DNA: TGTGCCAGCAGTGAGGCAGGGTTCCCCTACAATGAGCAGTACTTC. The gene calls are TRBV6-4 and TRBJ2-4; maybe TRBD1 (5 bases). The germline gives CDR1 MRHNA, CDR2 SNTAGT. The CDR3 has 15 residues. V was shortened by 3 bases and J by 13 bases, with 22 bases between the two germline ends.

This clonotype appeared many times. V is TRBV7-8 and J is TRBJ1-2; D is possibly TRBD1 (5 bases). Germline values: CDR1 SGHVS, CDR2 FQNEAQ. With 5 bases removed from V and 8 bases from J, the gap between germline ends came to 9 bases. There are 11 residues in the CDR3. In DNA, the CDR3 is TGTGCCAGCAGCCAGGGTGAGGGCTACACCTTC. This sequence encodes CASSQGEGYTF.

This chain connects TRBV5-4 to TRBJ1-1; D unclear. The CDR3 length is 13 residues. Looked up from germline, CDR1 is SGHNT and CDR2 is YYREEE (reference sequence). V lost 2 bases and J 3 bases, leaving 8 bases between the germline ends. DNA of the CDR3: TGTGCCAGCAGCTTACAGACCCACACTGAAGCTTTCTTT. Translated, it gives CASSLQTHTEAFF.

In this sample, this clonotype turned up many times. V gene TRBV6-2 or TRBV6-3 combines with J gene TRBJ2-7; 8 bases match TRBD2. In germline, CDR1 is MNHEY, CDR2 SVGEGT. The junction had 13 bases not matched to a gene; V was cut back by 6 bases and J by 0 bases. This CDR3 is 17 amino acids long. DNA of the CDR3: TGTGCCAGCAGAACCTCGACTAGCGCGGCGGTCTCCTACGAGCAGTACTTC. It is translated as CASRTSTSAAVSYEQYF.

The chain recombines TRBV7-2 with TRBJ2-3; D assignment may be TRBD1 or TRBD2 (5 bases each). V lost 3 bases and J 0 bases, leaving 19 bases between the germline ends. The CDR3 totals 18 residues. Germline CDR1 SGHTA, CDR2 FQGNSA. The CDR3 DNA sequence: TGTGCCAGCAGCTTGGACTTCCGGGACGGTTCTAGCACAGATACGCAGTATTTT. Translating gives CASSLDFRDGSSTDTQYF.